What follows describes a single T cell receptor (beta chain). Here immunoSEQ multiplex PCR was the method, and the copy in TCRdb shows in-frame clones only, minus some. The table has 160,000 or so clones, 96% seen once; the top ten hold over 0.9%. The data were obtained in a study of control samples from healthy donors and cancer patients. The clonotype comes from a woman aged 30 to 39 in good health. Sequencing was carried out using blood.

The CDR3 bases are TGTGCCAGCAGTGAATCGGACACCCGTTGGACAGTTAATCAGCCCCAGCATTTT. Translated, it gives CASSESDTRWTVNQPQHF. The chain has TRBV6-1 and TRBJ1-5; possibly TRBD1 for D (6 bases). The CDR3 is 18 residues long. V was pared by 2 bases and J by 4 bases, with 21 bases between. The germline CDR1 and CDR2 sequences are MNHNS and SASEGT.